This is a list of T cell receptor beta chains from one sample in a study of shared clonotypes between healthy human individuals. TCRdb's table, derived via immunoSEQ multiplex PCR, lists solely in-frame clones and lacks some. The table shows hundreds of thousands of clones, with 95% to 97% occurring only once. The sample taken for sequencing was naive CD4+ T cells sorted from blood. These receptors came from a woman in her 30s in good health. Each CDR3 is given with its conserved first and last residue. D genes are given only for firm matches. Clone size is stated in some rows and not others, as once, few, many or a class when expanded.

clone_size	j_call	v_call	cdr3_length	d_call	cdr3_nt	cdr3_aa
.	TRBJ2-3	TRBV4-1	14	.	TGCGCCAGCAGCCATAGGGACACCACAGATACGCAGTATTTT	CASSHRDTTDTQYF
.	TRBJ1-2	TRBV27	17	.	TGTGCCAGCAGTTTAGGTCCAACAGGACCTCCCAACTATGGCTACACCTTC	CASSLGPTGPPNYGYTF
.	TRBJ2-5	TRBV5-1	14	TRBD2	TGCGCCAGCAGCTTGGGAGCGGGAGAAGAGACCCAGTACTTC	CASSLGAGEETQYF
.	TRBJ2-5	TRBV25-1	16	TRBD2	TGTGCCAGCAGTGCACTTACTAGCGGGAAAGGGGAGACCCAGTACTTC	CASSALTSGKGETQYF
.	TRBJ2-1	TRBV7-9	15	.	TGTGCCAGCAGCCCAGCGGAGGATAACAGGAATGAGCAGTTCTTC	CASSPAEDNRNEQFF
.	TRBJ1-1	TRBV5-4	16	.	TGTGCCAGCAGCCTGACCCCCGACAGGCAGAACACTGAAGCTTTCTTT	CASSLTPDRQNTEAFF
.	TRBJ1-1	TRBV4-1	14	.	TGCGCCAGCAGCCCCATGGACAGTTACACTGAAGCTTTCTTT	CASSPMDSYTEAFF
.	TRBJ2-6	TRBV25-1	13	.	TGTGCCAGTCGGGGCCCCGGGGCCAACGTCCTGACTTTC	CASRGPGANVLTF
.	TRBJ1-5	TRBV4-1	18	TRBD1	TGCGCCAGCAGCCAAGGTTTTCTGTTCACAGGGGGCAATCAGCCCCAGCATTTT	CASSQGFLFTGGNQPQHF
.	TRBJ1-2	TRBV28	12	.	TGTGCCAGCAACCTGGGGAGCTTGGGCTACACCTTC	CASNLGSLGYTF
.	TRBJ2-1	TRBV4-1	14	TRBD2	TGCGCCAGCAGCCAGGGACTAGCGGGTACTGAGCAGTTCTTC	CASSQGLAGTEQFF
once	TRBJ2-1	TRBV5-1	14	TRBD2	TGCGCCAGCAGCTTGAGCGGGACGATCGATGAGCAGTTCTTC	CASSLSGTIDEQFF
.	TRBJ2-3	TRBV2	17	.	TGTGCCAGCAGTGGAAGATTCGGGACTCCTAGCACAGATACGCAGTATTTT	CASSGRFGTPSTDTQYF
.	TRBJ2-3	TRBV7-6	15	.	TGTGCCAGCAGCTTAACGATCGGGGACTGGGATACGCAGTATTTT	CASSLTIGDWDTQYF
.	TRBJ2-1	TRBV18	15	TRBD1	TGTGCCAGCTCGTCGACAGGGGGCGCTTACAATGAGCAGTTCTTC	CASSSTGGAYNEQFF
.	TRBJ1-4	TRBV5-1	14	.	TGCGCCAGCAGCTTTCAGGGGAACAGTGAAAAACTGTTTTTT	CASSFQGNSEKLFF
.	TRBJ2-7	TRBV7-2	16	TRBD1	TGTGCCAGCAGCTTAACAGGGGGGTCTAACTCCTACGAGCAGTACTTC	CASSLTGGSNSYEQYF
.	TRBJ2-7	TRBV13	15	.	TGTGCCAGCAGCTTAGCGAGGACGGAACCCTACGAGCAGTACTTC	CASSLARTEPYEQYF
once	TRBJ2-1	TRBV15	18	TRBD2	TGTGCCACCAGCGATGGGGGCGTATTTGCACTAGCGGGAGTGGAGCAGTTCTTC	CATSDGGVFALAGVEQFF
once	TRBJ2-7	TRBV28	17	.	TGTGCCAGCAGTTCCTCGCCTGGGGCAGACGGGTCCTACGAGCAGTACTTC	CASSSSPGADGSYEQYF
.	TRBJ1-2	TRBV10-2	14	.	TGCGCCAGCTGGGGGGATAAAGCTAACTATGGCTACACCTTC	CASWGDKANYGYTF
.	TRBJ1-3	TRBV4-1	17	.	TGCGCCAGCAGCCAAGTCTCCGGGGGAATTGTAGGAAACACCATATATTTT	CASSQVSGGIVGNTIYF
.	TRBJ2-1	TRBV5-1	11	.	TGCGCCAGCAGTTCGAACAATGAGCAGTTCTTC	CASSSNNEQFF
.	TRBJ2-7	TRBV11-2	14	TRBD1	TGTGCCAGCAGCTCGGGACAGGGGGCGGGCGAGCAGTACTTC	CASSSGQGAGEQYF
.	TRBJ2-7	TRBV9	14	.	TGTGCCAGCAGCGTAGCGACCCTAGCACGGGAGCAGTACTTC	CASSVATLAREQYF
.	TRBJ1-5	TRBV19	15	.	TGTGCCAGTAGTTCTCCAGGGGATCGCAATCAGCCCCAGCATTTT	CASSSPGDRNQPQHF
.	TRBJ2-3	TRBV7-8	16	TRBD2	TGTGCCAGCACCCCGGGTCGCGGACTAGCGACAGATACGCAGTATTTT	CASTPGRGLATDTQYF
.	TRBJ2-2	TRBV6-1	14	.	TGTGCCAGCAGGGTGCTGGTGAACACCGGGGAGCTGTTTTTT	CASRVLVNTGELFF
.	TRBJ2-7	TRBV5-5	11	.	TGTGCCAGCAGCCTCCTACAGGAGCAGTACTTC	CASSLLQEQYF
.	TRBJ2-7	TRBV5-1	15	TRBD1	TGCGCCAGCAGCTTGGGGCTCCAGGGGGCCTACGAGCAGTACTTC	CASSLGLQGAYEQYF
.	TRBJ2-1	TRBV5-4	17	.	TGTGCCAGCACCTTTGGGGGCATGGGGCCCCCTAACGGTGAGCAGTTCTTC	CASTFGGMGPPNGEQFF
few	TRBJ2-2	TRBV10-1	14	.	TGCGCCAGCAGTGACAGTACGAACACCGGGGAGCTGTTTTTT	CASSDSTNTGELFF
.	TRBJ1-4	TRBV10-2	15	.	TGCGCCAGCACTAGCCGAGGGCTTGGAAGCCGCCTACTGTTTTTT	CASTSRGLGSRLLFF
.	TRBJ2-1	TRBV18	19	.	TGTGCCAGCTCGCCTCTAGCGAGAGACCCCTCGAGCTCCTACAATGAGCAGTTCTTC	CASSPLARDPSSSYNEQFF
.	TRBJ2-3	TRBV5-4	15	TRBD2	TGTGCCAGCAGCGGCGGGAGGGCCCGGTCAGATACGCAGTATTTT	CASSGGRARSDTQYF
.	TRBJ1-2	TRBV6-6	13	.	TGTGCCAGCAAGGTTCTCAGGGGACGAGGCTACACCTTC	CASKVLRGRGYTF
.	TRBJ2-7	TRBV29-1	16	.	TGCAGCGTTGAAGCTCGAACTTCAAGGCTCTCCTACGAGCAGTACTTC	CSVEARTSRLSYEQYF
.	TRBJ2-3	TRBV5-4	17	.	TGTGCCAGCAGCCCATGGAGTGGGGGAGGCTCCACAGATACGCAGTATTTT	CASSPWSGGGSTDTQYF
.	TRBJ2-4	TRBV28	15	.	TGTGCCAGCAGCCCAGGGGTGGTTGCCAAAAACATTCAGTACTTC	CASSPGVVAKNIQYF
.	TRBJ2-7	TRBV7-2	14	.	TGTGCCAGCAGCTCGAGAGGGGGGTGGTACGAGCAGTACTTC	CASSSRGGWYEQYF
.	TRBJ1-5	TRBV28	12	TRBD1	TGTGCCACTCAGGGGGCTTGGGGGCCCCAGCATTTT	CATQGAWGPQHF
.	TRBJ2-7	TRBV5-1	14	TRBD2	TGCGCCAGCAGCGCACTAGCGGGGAATTACGAGCAGTACTTC	CASSALAGNYEQYF
.	TRBJ1-5	TRBV28	14	.	TGTGCCACCGGCCCTATATTGGAGATGCAGCCCCAGCATTTT	CATGPILEMQPQHF
few	TRBJ1-1	TRBV28	11	.	TGTGCCAGCAGTGTAGGCACTGAAGCTTTCTTT	CASSVGTEAFF
.	TRBJ1-1	TRBV10-3	13	TRBD1	TGTGCCATCAGTGAGTGGGGACAGGGAGAAGCTTTCTTT	CAISEWGQGEAFF
once	TRBJ2-5	TRBV19	11	.	TGTGCCAGTAGGACCGGCGAGACCCAGTACTTC	CASRTGETQYF
.	TRBJ2-2	TRBV19	17	TRBD2	TGTGCCAGTAGTATCGCCTCTAGCGGGAGTTGGACCGGGGAGCTGTTTTTT	CASSIASSGSWTGELFF
.	TRBJ2-7	TRBV6-1	14	.	TGTGCCAGCAGTGAAGCAGCCCTAGCTAGCGAGCAGTACTTC	CASSEAALASEQYF
.	TRBJ2-1	TRBV27	14	.	TGTGCCAGCAGAATGGCCGGGACCCCCAATGAGCAGTTCTTC	CASRMAGTPNEQFF
.	TRBJ2-3	TRBV6-5	13	TRBD2	TGTGCCGTCCGGACTAGCGTCACAGATACGCAGTATTTT	CAVRTSVTDTQYF
.	TRBJ2-3	TRBV28	16	TRBD2	TGTGCCAGCAGTCCGACCCTAGGGGCGGGAGAAGATACGCAGTATTTT	CASSPTLGAGEDTQYF
.	TRBJ2-1	TRBV30	17	TRBD2	TGTGCCTGGAGTCCCGGGAGGGGGTTGATTCCCGACAATGAGCAGTTCTTC	CAWSPGRGLIPDNEQFF
.	TRBJ2-3	TRBV11-2	18	.	TGTGCCAGCAGCTTAGATTTGAGGAGACACCGAAACACAGATACGCAGTATTTT	CASSLDLRRHRNTDTQYF